The 12 T cell receptor beta chains in this list originate from one sample, sequenced in a study of cytomegalovirus exposure and HLA in healthy donors. PCR employed 60 Vbeta and 13 Jbeta primers. Clones were read by immunoSEQ multiplex PCR, and TCRdb kept only the in-frame ones, dropping some. There are fewer than 150,000 clones in the sample; about 80% occur only once, and about 5% lies in the top ten. Specimen: PBMCs. These receptors were taken from a male donor in good health and CMV-seronegative.

The chain has TRBV4-1 and TRBJ2-7; 8 bases are a match to TRBD2. The germline V gene encodes CDR1 MGHRA and CDR2 YSYEKL. The V gene end was trimmed by 3 bases and the J gene end by 0 bases; junction bases not matched to a gene: 4. The CDR3 spans 15 residues. CDR3 nucleotides: TGCGCCAGCAGCCACCCGACTAGCGACTCCTACGAGCAGTACTTC. As protein: CASSHPTSDSYEQYF.

The chain recombines TRBV7-2 with TRBJ1-1; 8 nucleotides agree with TRBD1. The length of the CDR3 is 14 residues. The ends lost 5 bases at V and 4 bases at J; junction bases unmatched: 6. Germline V CDR1 and CDR2: SGHTA, FQGNSA. CDR3 amino acids: CASSPRTGGTEAFF. As DNA, the CDR3 is TGTGCCAGCAGCCCGCGAACAGGGGGCACTGAAGCTTTCTTT.

Here the CDR3 DNA reads TGTGCCAGCAGTCCATCGGGACAGGGACCGTACAATGAGCAGTTCTTC. This translates into CASSPSGQGPYNEQFF. The rearrangement links TRBV27 to TRBJ2-1; 9 positions agree with TRBD1. V lost 5 bases, J lost 4 bases, and 9 bases stayed unmatched. Germline values: CDR1 MNHEY, CDR2 SMNVEV (reference sequence). This CDR3 region has 16 residues.

The chain carries TRBV5-1 and TRBJ1-2; 10 positions match TRBD1. There are 16 residues in the CDR3. After removal of 4 bases from V and 4 bases from J, the junction contained 10 bases not matched to a gene. CDR1 is SGHRS and CDR2 is YFSETQ in the germline V gene. The CDR3: CASSDGQGVFGYGYTF. In DNA form, the CDR3 reads TGCGCCAGCAGCGACGGACAGGGGGTCTTTGGCTATGGCTACACCTTC.

In DNA, the CDR3 is TGCGCCAGCAGCTTGGAACCGGGAGCGGGCAATTCACCCCTCCACTTT. Its protein is CASSLEPGAGNSPLHF. The rearrangement joins TRBV5-1 to TRBJ1-6; D is unclear. Germline CDR1 SGHRS, CDR2 YFSETQ. The length of the CDR3 is 16 residues. V was trimmed by 0 bases and J by 7 bases, leaving 14 bases between them.

CDR3 protein: CASSPKASGNTIYF. Here the CDR3 DNA reads TGTGCCAGCAGCCCGAAAGCCTCTGGAAACACCATATATTTT. This chain uses TRBV11-1 with TRBJ1-3; D uncertain. This CDR3 has 14 amino acids. V lost 5 bases and J 0 bases, leaving 8 bases between the germline ends. The V gene's germline CDR1 is SGHAT and CDR2 FQDESV (reference sequence). The variable domain in full, with the rest retrieved from reference TRBV11-1 and TRBJ1-3, is EAEVAQSPRYKITEKSQAVAFWCDPISGHATLYWYRQILGQGPELLVQFQDESVVDDSQLPKDRFSAERLKGVDSTLKIQPAELGDSAMYLCASSPKASGNTIYFGEGSWLTVV.

The rearrangement uses TRBV6-5 and TRBJ2-1; the match to TRBD2 covers 7 bases. Germline loops: CDR1 MNHEY, CDR2 SVGAGI. Trimming cost V 4 bases and J 8 bases; bases outside gene matches: 11. This CDR3 is 15 amino acids long. CDR3 amino acids: CASSSLGLGHDEQFF. In DNA form, the CDR3 reads TGTGCCAGCAGTTCCCTCGGACTAGGGCACGATGAGCAGTTCTTC.

The chain couples TRBV6-5 to TRBJ2-3; no definite D call. Germline-derived CDR1 and CDR2 are MNHEY and SVGAGI. The CDR3 length is 14 residues. The V and J ends lost 3 bases and 1 base respectively, with 8 bases between them. This CDR3 reads CASSYRRGTDTQYF. CDR3 DNA sequence: TGTGCCAGCAGTTATCGACGGGGCACAGATACGCAGTATTTT.

The chain employs TRBV7-7 and TRBJ2-2; possible D gene TRBD2, 7 bases. V was pared by 8 bases and J by 5 bases, with 12 bases between. This CDR3 has 13 residues. Germline lookup yields CDR1 SSHAT and CDR2 FNYEAQ (reference sequence). The CDR3 protein is CASSGGLTGELFF. CDR3 DNA: TGTGCCAGCTCCGGGGGGCTAACCGGGGAGCTGTTTTTT.

V and J are TRBV6-1 and TRBJ2-2, with a weak D call TRBD2 (7 bases). Germline V gene data show CDR1 as MNHNS and CDR2 as SASEGT. Trimming removed 8 bases at V and 6 bases at J, with 16 bases between. CDR3 size: 14 residues. The CDR3 protein is CASGSTGGSGELFF. CDR3 nucleotides: TGTGCCAGCGGTTCCACGGGGGGCTCCGGGGAGCTGTTTTTT.

This clone was observed a few times. The J gene is TRBJ1-2, the V gene TRBV27; 12 positions match TRBD1. Losses at the gene ends were 2 bases for V and 8 bases for J; bases not matched to a gene: 6. The CDR3 contains 15 residues. In germline, CDR1 is MNHEY, CDR2 SMNVEV (reference sequence). CDR3 amino acids: CASSLKGQGASGYTF. The CDR3 DNA reads as TGTGCCAGCAGTTTAAAGGGACAGGGGGCAAGCGGCTACACCTTC.

The chain is built from TRBV15 and TRBJ1-2; weak D call: TRBD1 (5 bases). This CDR3 spans 14 amino acids. V was pared by 3 bases and J by 4 bases, with 12 bases between. Looked up from germline, CDR1 is LNHNV and CDR2 is YYDKDF (reference sequence). The CDR3, as DNA: TGTGCCACCAGCAGGGACACGTCTTTCTATGGCTACACCTTC. It translates to CATSRDTSFYGYTF.